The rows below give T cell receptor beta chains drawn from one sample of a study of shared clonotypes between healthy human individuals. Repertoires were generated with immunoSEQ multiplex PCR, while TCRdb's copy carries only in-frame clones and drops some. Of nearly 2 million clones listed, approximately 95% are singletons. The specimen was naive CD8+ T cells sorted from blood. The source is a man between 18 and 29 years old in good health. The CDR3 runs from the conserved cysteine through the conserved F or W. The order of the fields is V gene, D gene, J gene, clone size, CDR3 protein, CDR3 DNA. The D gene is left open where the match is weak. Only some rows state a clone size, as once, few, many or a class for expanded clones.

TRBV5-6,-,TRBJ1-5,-,CASSLEPGLNQPQHF,TGTGCCAGCAGCTTGGAGCCAGGGCTAAATCAGCCCCAGCATTTT
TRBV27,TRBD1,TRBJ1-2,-,CASKIGGTVYGYTF,TGTGCCAGCAAAATAGGGGGCACGGTCTATGGCTACACCTTC
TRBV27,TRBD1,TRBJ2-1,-,CASRRTGGYNEQFF,TGTGCCAGCAGAAGGACAGGGGGATACAATGAGCAGTTCTTC
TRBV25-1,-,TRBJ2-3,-,CARGGQGADTQYF,TGTGCCCGAGGGGGGCAGGGGGCAGATACGCAGTATTTT
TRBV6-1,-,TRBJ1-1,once,CASSKSRVWEAFF,TGTGCCAGCAGTAAATCCAGGGTATGGGAAGCTTTCTTT
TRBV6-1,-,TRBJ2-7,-,CASSDIQGSLSYEQYF,TGTGCCAGCAGTGATATACAGGGCTCACTCTCCTACGAGCAGTACTTC
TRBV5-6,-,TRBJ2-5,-,CASSLSGGGPETQYF,TGTGCCAGCAGCTTGTCTGGAGGGGGCCCAGAGACCCAGTACTTC
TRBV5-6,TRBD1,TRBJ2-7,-,CASSPGTGVHEQYF,TGTGCCAGCAGTCCCGGGACAGGGGTACATGAGCAGTACTTC
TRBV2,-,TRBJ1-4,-,CASSDPALGRDNEKLFF,TGTGCCAGCAGTGATCCCGCCCTGGGTAGGGATAATGAAAAACTGTTTTTT
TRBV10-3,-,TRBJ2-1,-,CAISEPNVNEQFF,TGTGCCATCAGTGAGCCCAATGTCAATGAGCAGTTCTTC
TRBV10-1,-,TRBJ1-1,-,CASSELIDTEAFF,TGCGCCAGCAGTGAGTTGATTGACACTGAAGCTTTCTTT
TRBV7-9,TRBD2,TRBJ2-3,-,CASSTPAGGVITDTQYF,TGTGCCAGCAGCACCCCCGCCGGGGGGGTAATCACAGATACGCAGTATTTT
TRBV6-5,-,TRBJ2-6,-,CASMGGANVLTF,TGTGCCAGCATGGGTGGGGCCAACGTCCTGACTTTC
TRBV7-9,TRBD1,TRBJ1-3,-,CASSNHRGPSGNTIYF,TGTGCCAGCAGCAACCACAGGGGGCCCTCTGGAAACACCATATATTTT
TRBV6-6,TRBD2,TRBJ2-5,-,CASSSRTSWEETQYF,TGTGCCAGCAGTTCCCGGACTAGTTGGGAGGAGACCCAGTACTTC